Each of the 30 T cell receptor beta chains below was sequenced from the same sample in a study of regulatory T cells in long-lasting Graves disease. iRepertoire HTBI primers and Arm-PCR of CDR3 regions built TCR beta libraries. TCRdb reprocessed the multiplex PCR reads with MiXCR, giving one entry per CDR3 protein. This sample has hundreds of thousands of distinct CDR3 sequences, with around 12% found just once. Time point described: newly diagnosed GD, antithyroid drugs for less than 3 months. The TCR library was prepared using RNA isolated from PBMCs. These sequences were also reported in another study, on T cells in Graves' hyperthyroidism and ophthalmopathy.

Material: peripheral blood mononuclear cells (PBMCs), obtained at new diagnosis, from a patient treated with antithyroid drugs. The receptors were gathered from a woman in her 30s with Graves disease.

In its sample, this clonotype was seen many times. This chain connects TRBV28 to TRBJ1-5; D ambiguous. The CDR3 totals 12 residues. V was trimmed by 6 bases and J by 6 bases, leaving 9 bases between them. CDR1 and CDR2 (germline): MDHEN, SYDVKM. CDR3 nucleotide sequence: TGTGCCAGCAGACCGTTGGGTCAGCCCCAGCATTTT. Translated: CASRPLGQPQHF.

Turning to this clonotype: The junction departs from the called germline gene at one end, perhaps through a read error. The CDR3 spells CASSLASVTDTQSF. The CDR3 DNA sequence: TGTGCCAGCAGCTTGGCTAGCGTCACAGATACGCAGTCTTTT. This sequence joins TRBV7-8 and TRBJ2-3, with D perhaps TRBD2 (6 bases). The CDR3 totals 14 residues. From germline, CDR1 is SGHVS and CDR2 FQNEAQ.

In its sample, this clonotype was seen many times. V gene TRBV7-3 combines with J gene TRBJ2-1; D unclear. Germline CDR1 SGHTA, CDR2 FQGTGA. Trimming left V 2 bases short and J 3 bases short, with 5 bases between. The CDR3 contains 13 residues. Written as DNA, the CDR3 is TGTGCCAGCAGCTTAGGCTTCTACAATGAGCAGTTCTTC. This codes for CASSLGFYNEQFF.

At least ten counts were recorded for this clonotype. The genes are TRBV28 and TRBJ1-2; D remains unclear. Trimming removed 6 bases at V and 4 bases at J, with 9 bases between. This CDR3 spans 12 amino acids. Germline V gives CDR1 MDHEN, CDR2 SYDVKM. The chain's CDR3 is CASRPSAYGYTF. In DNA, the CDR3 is TGTGCCAGCAGACCGTCGGCCTATGGCTACACCTTC.

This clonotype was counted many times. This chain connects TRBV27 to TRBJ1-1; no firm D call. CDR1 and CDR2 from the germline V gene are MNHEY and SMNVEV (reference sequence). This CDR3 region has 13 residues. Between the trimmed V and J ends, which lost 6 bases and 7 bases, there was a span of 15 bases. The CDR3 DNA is TGTGCCAGCAGGCGAACCTGGGAGAGTGAAGCTTTCTTT. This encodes CASRRTWESEAFF.

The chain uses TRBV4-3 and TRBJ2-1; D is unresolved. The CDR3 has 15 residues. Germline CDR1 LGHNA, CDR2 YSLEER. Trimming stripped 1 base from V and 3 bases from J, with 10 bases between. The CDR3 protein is CASSQGLENYNEQFF. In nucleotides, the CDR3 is TGCGCCAGCAGCCAAGGATTAGAAAACTACAATGAGCAGTTCTTC.

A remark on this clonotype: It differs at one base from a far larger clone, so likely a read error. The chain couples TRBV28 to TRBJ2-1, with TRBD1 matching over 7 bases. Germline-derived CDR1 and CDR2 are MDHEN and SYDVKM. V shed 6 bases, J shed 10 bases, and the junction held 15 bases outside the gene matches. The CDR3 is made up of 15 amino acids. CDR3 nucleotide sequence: TGTGCCAGCAGCCACCATAAGACAGGGAGATACGAGCAGTTCTTC. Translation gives CASSHHKTGRYEQFF.

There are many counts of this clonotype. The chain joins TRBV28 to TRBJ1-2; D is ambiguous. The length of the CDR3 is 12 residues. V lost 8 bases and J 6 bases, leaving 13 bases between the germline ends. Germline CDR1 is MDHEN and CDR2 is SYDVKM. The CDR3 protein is CASERVGNGYTF. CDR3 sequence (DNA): TGTGCCAGCGAAAGGGTGGGTAATGGCTACACCTTC.

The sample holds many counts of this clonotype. The CDR3 bases are TGTGCCAGCAGCCGGAGGGCCTATAATTCACCCCTCCACTTT. Its protein product is CASSRRAYNSPLHF. The rearrangement joins TRBV11-1 to TRBJ1-6; D gene ambiguous. The V gene's germline CDR1 is SGHAT and CDR2 FQDESV (reference sequence). CDR3 length equals 14 residues. Trimming took 5 bases from V and 2 from J, leaving 7 bases between them.

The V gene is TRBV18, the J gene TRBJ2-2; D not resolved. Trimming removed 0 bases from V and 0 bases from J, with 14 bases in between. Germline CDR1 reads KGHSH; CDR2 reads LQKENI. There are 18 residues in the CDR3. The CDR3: CASSPPWLLVPNTGELFF. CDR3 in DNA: TGTGCCAGCTCACCACCGTGGCTTCTAGTCCCGAACACCGGGGAGCTGTTTTTT.

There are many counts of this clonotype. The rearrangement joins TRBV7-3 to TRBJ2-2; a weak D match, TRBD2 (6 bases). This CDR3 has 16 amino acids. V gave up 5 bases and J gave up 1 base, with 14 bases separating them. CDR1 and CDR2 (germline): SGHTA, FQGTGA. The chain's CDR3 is CASSLLAGMNTGELFF. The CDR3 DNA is TGTGCCAGCAGCCTCCTGGCGGGAATGAACACCGGGGAGCTGTTTTTT.

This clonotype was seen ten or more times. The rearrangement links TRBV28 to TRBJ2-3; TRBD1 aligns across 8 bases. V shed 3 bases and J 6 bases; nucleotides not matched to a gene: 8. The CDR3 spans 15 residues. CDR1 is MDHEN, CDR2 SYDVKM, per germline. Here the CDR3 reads CASSFGTGAWDTQYF. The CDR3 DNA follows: TGTGCCAGCAGTTTTGGGACAGGTGCATGGGATACGCAGTATTTT.

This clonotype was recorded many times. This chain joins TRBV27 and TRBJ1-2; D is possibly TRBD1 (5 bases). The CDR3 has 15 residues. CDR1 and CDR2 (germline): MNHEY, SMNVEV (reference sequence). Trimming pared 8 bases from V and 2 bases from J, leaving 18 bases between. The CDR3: CASGSGMGVNYGYTF. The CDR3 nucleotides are TGTGCCAGCGGTTCCGGGATGGGGGTGAACTATGGCTACACCTTC.

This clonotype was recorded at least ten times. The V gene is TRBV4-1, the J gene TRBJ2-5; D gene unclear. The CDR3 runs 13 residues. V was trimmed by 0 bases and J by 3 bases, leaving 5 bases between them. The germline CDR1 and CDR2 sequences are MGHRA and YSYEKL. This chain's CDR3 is CASSQDGEETQYF. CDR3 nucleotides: TGCGCCAGCAGCCAAGATGGAGAAGAGACCCAGTACTTC.

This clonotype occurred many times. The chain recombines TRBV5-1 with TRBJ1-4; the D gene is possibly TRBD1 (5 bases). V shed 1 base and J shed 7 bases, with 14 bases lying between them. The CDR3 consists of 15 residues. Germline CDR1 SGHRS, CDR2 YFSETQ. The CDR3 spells CASSLSPGRAEKLFF. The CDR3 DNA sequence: TGCGCCAGCAGCTTGTCCCCAGGGCGGGCTGAAAAACTGTTTTTT. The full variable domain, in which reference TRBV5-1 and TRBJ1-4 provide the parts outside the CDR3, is KAGVTQTPRYLIKTRGQQVTLSCSPISGHRSVSWYQQTPGQGLQFLFEYFSETQRNKGNFPGRFSGRQFSNSRSEMNVSTLELGDSALYLCASSLSPGRAEKLFFGSGTQLSVL.

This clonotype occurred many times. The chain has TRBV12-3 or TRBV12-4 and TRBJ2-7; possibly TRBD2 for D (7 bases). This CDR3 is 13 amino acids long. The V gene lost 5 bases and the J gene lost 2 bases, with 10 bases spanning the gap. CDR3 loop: CASSHGGPYEQYF. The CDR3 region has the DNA TGTGCCAGCAGTCACGGGGGGCCCTACGAGCAGTACTTC.

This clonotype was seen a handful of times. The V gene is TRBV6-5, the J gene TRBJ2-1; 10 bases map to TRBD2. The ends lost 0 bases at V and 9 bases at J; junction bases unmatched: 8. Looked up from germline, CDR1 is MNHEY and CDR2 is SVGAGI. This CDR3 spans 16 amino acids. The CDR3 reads CASSYSLTSGFVEQFF. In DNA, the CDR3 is TGTGCCAGCAGTTACTCGTTGACTAGCGGGTTTGTTGAGCAGTTCTTC.

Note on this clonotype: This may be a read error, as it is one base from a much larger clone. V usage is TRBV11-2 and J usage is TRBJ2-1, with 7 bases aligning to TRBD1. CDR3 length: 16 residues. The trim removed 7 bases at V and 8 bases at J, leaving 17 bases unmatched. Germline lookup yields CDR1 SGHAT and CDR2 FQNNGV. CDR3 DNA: TGTGCCAGCATCAGGGGGATTAGCTTTATTGTCGATGAGCAGTTCTTC. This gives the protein CASIRGISFIVDEQFF.

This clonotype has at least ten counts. Written as DNA, the CDR3 is TGTGCCAGCAGCGTAGGACCGTTCTCTGGAAACACCATATATTTT. This encodes CASSVGPFSGNTIYF. The chain recombines TRBV9 with TRBJ1-3; no reliable D call. Trimming stripped 0 bases from V and 0 bases from J, with 7 bases between. The CDR3 covers 15 residues. In germline, CDR1 is SGDLS, CDR2 YYNGEE.

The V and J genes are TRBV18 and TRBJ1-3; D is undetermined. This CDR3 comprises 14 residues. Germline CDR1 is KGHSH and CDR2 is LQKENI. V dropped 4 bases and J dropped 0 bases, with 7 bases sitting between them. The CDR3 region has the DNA TGTGCCAGCTCACGGGAGCTCTCTGGAAACACCATATATTTT. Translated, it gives CASSRELSGNTIYF.

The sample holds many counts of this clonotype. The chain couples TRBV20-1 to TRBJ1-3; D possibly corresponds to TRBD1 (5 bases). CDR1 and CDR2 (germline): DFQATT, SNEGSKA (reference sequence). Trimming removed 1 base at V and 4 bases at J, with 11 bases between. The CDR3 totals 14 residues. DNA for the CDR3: TGCAGTGCTAGAGCGAGGGGCCAAGGAAACACCATATATTTT. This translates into CSARARGQGNTIYF.

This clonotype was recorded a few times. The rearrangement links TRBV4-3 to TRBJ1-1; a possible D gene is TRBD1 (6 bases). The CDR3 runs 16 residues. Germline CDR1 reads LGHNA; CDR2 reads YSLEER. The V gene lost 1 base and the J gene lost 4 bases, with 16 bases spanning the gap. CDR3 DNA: TGCGCCAGCAGCCAAGTAAGAGGCTCACAGGGCACTGAAGCTTTCTTT. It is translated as CASSQVRGSQGTEAFF.

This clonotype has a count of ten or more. This CDR3 reads CASSSRTSGRYYNEQFF. As DNA, the CDR3 is TGTGCCAGCAGCTCCCGGACTAGCGGGAGGTACTACAATGAGCAGTTCTTC. The rearrangement uses TRBV11-3 and TRBJ2-1, with TRBD2 matching over 14 bases. Germline V gene data show CDR1 as SGHNT and CDR2 as YENEEA. The CDR3 loop spans 17 amino acids. Trimming cost V 4 bases and J 3 bases; bases outside gene matches: 5.

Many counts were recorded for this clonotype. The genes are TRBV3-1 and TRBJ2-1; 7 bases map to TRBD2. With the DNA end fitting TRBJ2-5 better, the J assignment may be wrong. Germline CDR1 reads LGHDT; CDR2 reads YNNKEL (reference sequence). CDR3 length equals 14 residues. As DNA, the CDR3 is TGTGCCAGCAGCCGATTAGCGGGCAGAGAGACCCAGTACTTC. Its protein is CASSRLAGRETQYF.

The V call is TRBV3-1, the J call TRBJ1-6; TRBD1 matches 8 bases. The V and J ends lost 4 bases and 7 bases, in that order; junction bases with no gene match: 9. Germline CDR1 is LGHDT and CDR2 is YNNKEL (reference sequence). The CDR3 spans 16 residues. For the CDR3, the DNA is TGTGCCAGCAGCCCGACAGGGGAATCCCCCAATTCACCCCTCCACTTT. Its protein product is CASSPTGESPNSPLHF.

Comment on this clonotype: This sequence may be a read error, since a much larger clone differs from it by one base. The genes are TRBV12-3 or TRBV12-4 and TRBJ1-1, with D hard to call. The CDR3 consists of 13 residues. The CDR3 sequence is CAGSRAKGPEAFF. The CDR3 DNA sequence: TGTGCCGGCAGCCGGGCAAAGGGCCCTGAAGCTTTCTTT.

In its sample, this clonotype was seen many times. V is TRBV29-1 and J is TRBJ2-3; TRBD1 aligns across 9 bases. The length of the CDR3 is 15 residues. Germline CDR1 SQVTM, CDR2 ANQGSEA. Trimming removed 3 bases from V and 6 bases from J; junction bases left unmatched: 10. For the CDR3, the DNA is TGCAGCGTTGACTTAGGGACAGGGAGATTCGATACGCAGTATTTT. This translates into CSVDLGTGRFDTQYF.

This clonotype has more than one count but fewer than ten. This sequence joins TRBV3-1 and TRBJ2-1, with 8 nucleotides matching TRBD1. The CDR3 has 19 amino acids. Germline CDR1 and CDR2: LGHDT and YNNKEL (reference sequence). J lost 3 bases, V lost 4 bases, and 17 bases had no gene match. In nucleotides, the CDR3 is TGTGCCAGCAGCCTTAGAGGAGGAGAGGCAGGGGGCAACTACAATGAGCAGTTCTTC. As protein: CASSLRGGEAGGNYNEQFF.

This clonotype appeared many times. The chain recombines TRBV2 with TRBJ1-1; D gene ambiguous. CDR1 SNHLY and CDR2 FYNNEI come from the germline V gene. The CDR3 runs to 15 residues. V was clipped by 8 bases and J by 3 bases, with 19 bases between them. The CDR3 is CASRNSRTWDTEAFF. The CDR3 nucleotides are TGTGCCAGCCGCAATTCTCGGACCTGGGACACTGAAGCTTTCTTT.

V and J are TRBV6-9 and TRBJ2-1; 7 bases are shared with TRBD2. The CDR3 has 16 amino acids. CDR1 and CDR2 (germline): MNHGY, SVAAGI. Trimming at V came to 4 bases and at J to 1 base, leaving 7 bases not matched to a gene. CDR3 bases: TGTGCCAGCAGTTTATATGCGGGAGCGTCCTACAATGAGCAGTTCTTC. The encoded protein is CASSLYAGASYNEQFF.